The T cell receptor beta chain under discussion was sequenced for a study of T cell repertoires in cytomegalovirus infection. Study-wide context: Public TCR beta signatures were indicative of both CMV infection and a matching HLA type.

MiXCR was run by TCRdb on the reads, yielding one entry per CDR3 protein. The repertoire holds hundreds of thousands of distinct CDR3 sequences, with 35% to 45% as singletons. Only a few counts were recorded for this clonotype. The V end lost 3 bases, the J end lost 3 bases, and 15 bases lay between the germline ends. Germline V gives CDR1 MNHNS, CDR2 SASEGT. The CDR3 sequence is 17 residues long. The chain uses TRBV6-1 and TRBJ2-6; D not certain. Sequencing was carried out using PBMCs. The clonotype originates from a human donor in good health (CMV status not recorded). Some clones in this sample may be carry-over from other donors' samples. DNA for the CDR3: TGTGCCAGCAGTGACCATCCCGGCGGAATTGGGGCCAACGTCCTGACTTTC. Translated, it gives CASSDHPGGIGANVLTF.